A few counts support the clone carrying this T cell receptor (beta chain). This specimen comes from a study of molecular identifiers for immune sequencing clone quantification. With 10%, 30% or 50% of RNA, about 20,000 to 1,100,000 naive CD8 T cells were sequenced. Naive CD8 T cell sorting was performed on the CD8+CD4-CCR7+CD45RA+ phenotype. TCRdb reanalysed the PCR reads using MiXCR and keeps one entry per CDR3 protein. The sample holds 85,000 to 120,000 distinct CDR3 sequences, less than 35% seen once. The CDR3 is 12 amino acids. Germline V CDR1 and CDR2: MNHEY, SVGEGT. V lost 5 bases to trimming and J lost 9 bases, with 11 bases between them.

This TCR was sampled from a human donor in good health. Some libraries in this study had Jurkat cell RNA spiked in. The chain combines TRBV6-2 or TRBV6-3 with TRBJ1-5; D is possibly TRBD1 (5 bases). The sample was naive CD8+ T cells from blood, with Jurkat cell RNA spiked in. Subset here: FACS-sorted CD8+CD4-CCR7+CD45RA+ naive T cells. The CDR3 sequence is CASSVGVRPQHF. The CDR3 DNA follows: TGTGCCAGCAGTGTAGGGGTGCGGCCCCAGCATTTT.